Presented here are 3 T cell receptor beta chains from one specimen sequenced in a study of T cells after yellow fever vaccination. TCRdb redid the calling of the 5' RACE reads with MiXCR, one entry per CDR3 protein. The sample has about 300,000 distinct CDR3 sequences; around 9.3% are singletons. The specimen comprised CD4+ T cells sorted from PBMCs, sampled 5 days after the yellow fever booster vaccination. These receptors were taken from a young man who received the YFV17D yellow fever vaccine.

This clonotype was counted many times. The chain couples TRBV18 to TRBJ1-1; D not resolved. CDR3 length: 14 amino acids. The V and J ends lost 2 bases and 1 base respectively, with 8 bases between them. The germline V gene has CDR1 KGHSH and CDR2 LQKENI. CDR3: CASSPAEANTEAFF. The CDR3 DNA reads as TGTGCCAGCTCACCAGCCGAAGCGAACACTGAAGCTTTCTTT.

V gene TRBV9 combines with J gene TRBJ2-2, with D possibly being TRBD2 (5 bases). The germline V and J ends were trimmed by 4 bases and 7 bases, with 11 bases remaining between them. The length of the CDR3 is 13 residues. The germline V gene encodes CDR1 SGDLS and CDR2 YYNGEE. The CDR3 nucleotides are TGTGCCAGCAGCTACGGGGTCGGCGGGGAGCTGTTTTTT. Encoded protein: CASSYGVGGELFF. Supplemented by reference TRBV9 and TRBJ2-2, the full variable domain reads DSGVTQTPKHLITATGQRVTLRCSPRSGDLSVYWYQQSLDQGLQFLIQYYNGEERAKGNILERFSAQQFPDLHSELNLSSLELGDSALYFCASSYGVGGELFFGEGSRLTVL.

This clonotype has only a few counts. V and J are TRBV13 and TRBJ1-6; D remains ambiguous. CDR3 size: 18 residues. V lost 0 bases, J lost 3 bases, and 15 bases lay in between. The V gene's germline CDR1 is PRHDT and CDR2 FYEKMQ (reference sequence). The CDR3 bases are TGTGCCAGCAGCTTAGGATCCGGCAGACCCGACTATAATTCACCCCTCCACTTT. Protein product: CASSLGSGRPDYNSPLHF.